This T cell receptor beta chain was recovered during a study of Graves' ophthalmopathy and Graves' hyperthyroidism. Clinical symptoms, serum thyroxine, TRAb, thyroid ultrasound and orbital computed tomography formed the basis of diagnosis. This CDR3 has 16 amino acids. The junction had 9 bases not matched to a gene; V was cut back by 5 bases and J by 1 base. Germline V gives CDR1 SGHAT, CDR2 FQNNGV. Amplification from RNA transcripts yielded the TCR beta CDR3 regions. In the first round, RT-PCR was carried out with HTBI primers, and a multiplex PCR formed the second round. MiXCR, run by TCRdb on the multiplex PCR reads, gives a single entry per CDR3 protein. The sample includes some 200,000 distinct CDR3 sequences, around 30% of them seen just once.

The receptor's source is a man aged 50 to 59 with Graves' ophthalmopathy. The sequenced material came from peripheral blood. V is TRBV11-2 and J is TRBJ2-7, with 9 bases that match TRBD1. CDR3 region: CASSLLRGQGSYEQYF. For the CDR3, the DNA is TGTGCCAGCAGCCTTCTTAGGGGACAGGGATCCTACGAGCAGTACTTC.